This T cell receptor (beta chain) appears in the sequencing data of a study of T-cell reconstitution after alpha-beta-depleted transplantation in children. The TCRbeta library was prepared with unique molecular identifiers. A single record per CDR3 protein comes from TCRdb applying MiXCR to the PCR reads. This table has approximately 250,000 distinct CDR3 sequences, roughly 24% appearing once. At least ten counts were recorded for this clonotype. The CDR3 length is 11 residues. CDR1 is MGHDK and CDR2 is SYGVNS in the germline V gene. Trimming removed 7 bases from V and 5 bases from J, with 9 bases in between.

This clonotype originated in a girl aged 2-10 years with Fanconi anemia, due to receive a stem cell transplant. The material sequenced was PBMCs, taken before TCRalphabeta/CD19-depleted stem cell transplant. The chain carries TRBV25-1 and TRBJ2-7; TRBD1 is a possible D gene (6 bases). This CDR3 reads CASTYRDEQYF. The DNA for the CDR3 is TGTGCCAGCACCTACAGGGACGAGCAGTACTTC.